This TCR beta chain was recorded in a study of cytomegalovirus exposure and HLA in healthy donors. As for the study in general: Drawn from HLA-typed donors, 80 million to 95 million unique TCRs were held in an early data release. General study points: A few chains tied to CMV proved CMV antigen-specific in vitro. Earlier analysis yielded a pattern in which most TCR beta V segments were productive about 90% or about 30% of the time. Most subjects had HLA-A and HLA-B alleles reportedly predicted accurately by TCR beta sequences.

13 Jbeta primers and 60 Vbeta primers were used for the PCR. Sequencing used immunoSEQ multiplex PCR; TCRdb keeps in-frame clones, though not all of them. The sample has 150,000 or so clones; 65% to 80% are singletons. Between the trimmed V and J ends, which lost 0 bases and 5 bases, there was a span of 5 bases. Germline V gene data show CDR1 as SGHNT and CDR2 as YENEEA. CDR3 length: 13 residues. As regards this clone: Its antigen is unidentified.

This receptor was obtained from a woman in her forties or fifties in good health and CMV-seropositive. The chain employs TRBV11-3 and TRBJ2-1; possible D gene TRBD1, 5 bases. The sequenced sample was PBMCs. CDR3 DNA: TGTGCCAGCAGCTTAGACAGGGACAATGAGCAGTTCTTC. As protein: CASSLDRDNEQFF.